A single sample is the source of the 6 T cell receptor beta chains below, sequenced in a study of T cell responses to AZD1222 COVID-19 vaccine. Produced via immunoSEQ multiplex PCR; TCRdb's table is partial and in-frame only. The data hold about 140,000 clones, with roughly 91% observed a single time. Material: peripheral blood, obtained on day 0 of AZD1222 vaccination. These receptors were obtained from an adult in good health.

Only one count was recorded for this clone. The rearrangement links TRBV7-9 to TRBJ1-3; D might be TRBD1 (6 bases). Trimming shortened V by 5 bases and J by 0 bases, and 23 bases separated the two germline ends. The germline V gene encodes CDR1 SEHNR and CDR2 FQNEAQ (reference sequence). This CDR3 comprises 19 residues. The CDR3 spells CASSGSPGGGPDSGNTIYF. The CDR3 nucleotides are TGTGCCAGCAGCGGAAGTCCGGGCGGGGGGCCCGACTCTGGAAACACCATATATTTT.

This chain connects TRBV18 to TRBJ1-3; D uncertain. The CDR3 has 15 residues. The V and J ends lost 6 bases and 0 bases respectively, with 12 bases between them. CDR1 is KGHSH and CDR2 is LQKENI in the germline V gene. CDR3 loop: CASSPDPGSGNTIYF. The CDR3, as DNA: TGTGCCAGCTCCCCAGACCCCGGCTCTGGAAACACCATATATTTT.

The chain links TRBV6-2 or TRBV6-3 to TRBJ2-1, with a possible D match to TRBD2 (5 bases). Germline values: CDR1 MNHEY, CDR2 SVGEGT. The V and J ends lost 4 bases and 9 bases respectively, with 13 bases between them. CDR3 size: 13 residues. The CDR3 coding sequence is TGTGCCAGCAGTTTAGGCCTAGGGAGTGAGCAGTTCTTC. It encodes CASSLGLGSEQFF.

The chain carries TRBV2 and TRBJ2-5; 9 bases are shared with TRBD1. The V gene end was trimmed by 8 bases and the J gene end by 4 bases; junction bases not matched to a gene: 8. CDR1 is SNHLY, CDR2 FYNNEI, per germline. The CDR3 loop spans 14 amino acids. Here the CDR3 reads CASATGTGLETQYF. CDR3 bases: TGTGCCAGCGCAACCGGGACAGGGTTAGAGACCCAGTACTTC.

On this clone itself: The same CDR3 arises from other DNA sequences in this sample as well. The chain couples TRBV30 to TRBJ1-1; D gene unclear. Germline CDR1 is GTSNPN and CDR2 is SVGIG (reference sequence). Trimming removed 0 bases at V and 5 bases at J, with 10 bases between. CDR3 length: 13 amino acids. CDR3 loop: CAWSVQGNTEAFF. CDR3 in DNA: TGTGCCTGGAGTGTACAAGGGAATACTGAAGCTTTCTTT.

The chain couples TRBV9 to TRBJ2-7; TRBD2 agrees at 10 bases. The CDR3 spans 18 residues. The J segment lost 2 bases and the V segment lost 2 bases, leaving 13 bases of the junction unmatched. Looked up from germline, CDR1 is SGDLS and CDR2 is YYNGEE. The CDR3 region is CASSVGGQLAGRTYEQYF. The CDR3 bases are TGTGCCAGCAGCGTGGGCGGGCAACTAGCGGGGCGTACCTACGAGCAGTACTTC.